Each of the 17 T cell receptor beta chains below was sequenced from the same sample in a study of blood T cell repertoires in COVID-19. Profiling relied on immunoSEQ multiplex PCR, and the TCRdb table lists in-frame clones only, not all of them. This sample carries around 290,000 clones, 88% of them seen once, and the ten largest clones take approximately 2%. Sequenced material: PBMCs or T cells enriched from blood (not recorded which). Receptor source: a woman between 55 and 75 years old in a cohort exposed to, infected with or recovered from COVID-19 (not recorded which).

This chain uses TRBV29-1 with TRBJ2-2; 10 bases agree with TRBD1. In germline, CDR1 is SQVTM, CDR2 ANQGSEA. V dropped 4 bases and J dropped 4; count of bases not matched to a gene: 9. CDR3 length: 16 residues. The CDR3 is CSVAYRTGGGTGELFF. The CDR3 DNA sequence: TGCAGCGTTGCCTACCGGACAGGGGGGGGCACCGGGGAGCTGTTTTTT.

This rearrangement joins TRBV2 to TRBJ2-4; TRBD1 might be the D (5 bases). The CDR3 is 14 residues long. Germline-derived CDR1 and CDR2 are SNHLY and FYNNEI. Deletions cut 6 bases from V and 0 bases from J, with 9 bases between. The CDR3 sequence is CASRQELAKNIQYF. The CDR3 nucleotides are TGTGCCAGCAGACAGGAACTAGCCAAAAACATTCAGTACTTC.

CDR3 sequence: CASSWPRTSGSVNEQFF. The DNA of the CDR3 is TGTGCCAGCAGTTGGCCCCGGACTAGCGGGAGTGTCAATGAGCAGTTCTTC. The chain couples TRBV28 to TRBJ2-1; 13 bases are a match to TRBD2. This CDR3 spans 17 amino acids. Germline V gene lookup returns CDR1 MDHEN and CDR2 SYDVKM. The V segment lost 4 bases and the J segment 6 bases; nucleotides outside the gene matches: 9.

The chain recombines TRBV3-1 (or the pseudogene TRBV3-2) with TRBJ2-7; TRBD1 aligns across 9 bases. The germline gives CDR1 LGHDT, CDR2 YNNKEL (reference sequence). This CDR3 has 13 residues. J gave up 4 bases and V 6 bases, and 4 bases lay outside the gene matches. Here the CDR3 DNA reads TGTGCCAGCAGGGGGACAGGGAGGTACGAGCAGTACTTC. Its protein product is CASRGTGRYEQYF.

J is TRBJ2-7 and V is TRBV5-1; 9 bases are shared with TRBD1. Per the germline V gene, CDR1 is SGHRS and CDR2 is YFSETQ. The CDR3 consists of 15 residues. The J segment lost 3 bases and the V segment lost 4 bases, leaving 8 bases of the junction unmatched. CDR3 DNA sequence: TGCGCCAGCAGCAATCCGGGACAGGGTCGCTACGAGCAGTACTTC. Translated, it gives CASSNPGQGRYEQYF.

V and J are TRBV23-1 and TRBJ2-1; D is possibly TRBD1 (5 bases). TRBV23-1 is assigned to the ORF class and has an uncertain function. Trimming removed 8 bases at V and 2 bases at J, with 16 bases between. CDR3 length: 15 amino acids. The CDR3 nucleotides read TGCGCCAGCCGGCCGATGACAGAGACCTACAATGAGCAGTTCTTC. This gives the protein CASRPMTETYNEQFF.

The chain is built from TRBV28 and TRBJ2-5; 10 positions agree with TRBD1. The CDR3 is 15 residues long. Germline V gene lookup returns CDR1 MDHEN and CDR2 SYDVKM. After removal of 8 bases from V and 5 bases from J, the junction contained 11 bases not matched to a gene. DNA of the CDR3: TGTGCCAGCCTGGCCGGGACAGGGGTTTTGGAGACCCAGTACTTC. It specifies CASLAGTGVLETQYF.

This clone was observed a handful of times. The V and J genes are TRBV5-8 and TRBJ1-5, with 9 bases matching TRBD1. The CDR3 is 15 amino acids. V shed 0 bases, J shed 7 bases, and the junction held 5 bases outside the gene matches. The germline V gene encodes CDR1 SGHTS and CDR2 YDEGEE. CDR3 nucleotides: TGTGCCAGCAGCTTGGGGGACAGGGTCTCGCAGCCCCAGCATTTT. It encodes CASSLGDRVSQPQHF.

The rearrangement joins TRBV6-5 to TRBJ2-5; 7 nucleotides agree with TRBD2. With V trimmed by 2 bases and J by 2 bases, 2 bases remained unmatched. From germline, CDR1 is MNHEY and CDR2 SVGAGI. The CDR3 is 14 amino acids. Here the CDR3 reads CASSYLGGQETQYF. The CDR3 DNA reads TGTGCCAGCAGTTACCTGGGGGGGCAAGAGACCCAGTACTTC.

The V gene is TRBV28, the J gene TRBJ1-5; D is unclear. The CDR3 is made up of 14 amino acids. Germline lookup yields CDR1 MDHEN and CDR2 SYDVKM. The V gene lost 7 bases and the J gene lost 0 bases, with 10 bases spanning the gap. The CDR3 region has the DNA TGTGCCAGCATGAGGGCATATAGCAATCAGCCCCAGCATTTT. Its translation is CASMRAYSNQPQHF.

The rearrangement links TRBV11-2 to TRBJ1-1; D perhaps matches TRBD1 (6 bases). Per germline, CDR1 SGHAT and CDR2 FQNNGV. The CDR3 covers 16 residues. Trimming left V 8 bases short and J 0 bases short, with 19 bases between. CDR3 DNA: TGTGCCAGCTTGGGGAGAGGGGGAGAGCTGAACACTGAAGCTTTCTTT. The encoded protein is CASLGRGGELNTEAFF.

This clone was found once. The chain employs TRBV11-3 and TRBJ2-1, with 7 nucleotides matching TRBD2. This CDR3 is 15 amino acids long. Germline V lookup: CDR1 SGHNT, CDR2 YENEEA. With 5 bases clipped from V and 6 bases from J, the junction kept 10 bases outside the gene matches. The CDR3, as DNA: TGTGCCAGCAGCCCCGGGACTATTGTGGGCAATGAGCAGTTCTTC. It specifies CASSPGTIVGNEQFF.

The chain combines TRBV5-4 with TRBJ2-3; 9 bases map to TRBD2. This CDR3 is 16 amino acids long. Per the germline V gene, CDR1 is SGHNT and CDR2 is YYREEE (reference sequence). Trimming took 0 bases from V and 5 from J; bases not matched to a gene: 7. The CDR3 bases are TGTGCCAGCAGCTTGGGATGGGGAGCGGGAGGAGATACGCAGTATTTT. It codes for CASSLGWGAGGDTQYF.

The chain has TRBV6-5 and TRBJ1-1, with D hard to call. Deletions cut 7 bases from V and 2 bases from J, with 5 bases between. The CDR3 spans 11 residues. CDR1 is MNHEY and CDR2 is SVGAGI in the germline V gene. Here the CDR3 reads CASTRNTEAFF. The CDR3 region has the DNA TGTGCCAGCACCCGTAACACTGAAGCTTTCTTT.

The chain links TRBV5-1 to TRBJ1-3, with a tentative D call TRBD1 (5 bases). V dropped 7 bases and J dropped 0 bases, with 11 bases sitting between them. CDR1 is SGHRS, CDR2 YFSETQ, per germline. This CDR3 region has 14 residues. CDR3 residues: CASSMTASGNTIYF. The CDR3 DNA follows: TGCGCCAGCTCCATGACAGCCTCTGGAAACACCATATATTTT.

The chain carries TRBV19 and TRBJ2-1; D is uncertain. In germline, CDR1 is LNHDA, CDR2 SQIVND (reference sequence). The CDR3 covers 11 residues. Trimming left V 6 bases short and J 3 bases short, with 3 bases between. CDR3 amino acids: CASSFYNEQFF. The CDR3 region has the DNA TGTGCCAGTAGCTTCTACAATGAGCAGTTCTTC.

The chain links TRBV12-3 or TRBV12-4 to TRBJ1-2; weak D call: TRBD1 (6 bases). The V end lost 5 bases, the J end lost 4 bases, and 11 bases lay between the germline ends. The CDR3 length is 13 residues. The CDR3 is CASSPTGSYGYTF. The CDR3 nucleotides read TGTGCCAGCAGTCCCACAGGGAGCTATGGCTACACCTTC.